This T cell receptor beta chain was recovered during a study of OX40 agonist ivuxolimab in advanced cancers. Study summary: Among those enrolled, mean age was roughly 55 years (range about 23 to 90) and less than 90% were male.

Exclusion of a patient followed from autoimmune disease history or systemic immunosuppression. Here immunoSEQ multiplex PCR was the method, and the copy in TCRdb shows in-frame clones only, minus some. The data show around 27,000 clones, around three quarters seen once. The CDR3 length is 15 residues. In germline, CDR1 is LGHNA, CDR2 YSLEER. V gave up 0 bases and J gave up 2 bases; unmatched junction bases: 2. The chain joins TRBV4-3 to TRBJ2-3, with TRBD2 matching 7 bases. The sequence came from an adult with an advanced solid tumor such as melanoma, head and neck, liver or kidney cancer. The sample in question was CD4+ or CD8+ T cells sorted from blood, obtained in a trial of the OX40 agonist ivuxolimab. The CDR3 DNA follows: TGCGCCAGCAGCCAAGAGAGCGGGATCACAGATACGCAGTATTTT. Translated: CASSQESGITDTQYF.